The 5 T cell receptor beta chains given below trace back to one sample, sequenced in a study of technical replicates of blood from several donors. The assay was immunoSEQ multiplex PCR, and TCRdb's table has in-frame clones only and misses some. The top ten clones hold around 0.25% of a sample with around 83,000 clones, nearly 95% of them seen once. The sequenced material came from T cells isolated from PBMCs. Receptor source: a human donor in good health.

The gene calls are TRBV29-1 and TRBJ2-5, with D possibly matching TRBD1 (5 bases). This CDR3 is 14 amino acids long. CDR1 SQVTM and CDR2 ANQGSEA come from the germline V gene. The V end lost 6 bases, the J end lost 2 bases, and 16 bases lay between the germline ends. The CDR3 DNA sequence: TGCAGCGTGTGTCCCTGGACAACTCAAGAGACCCAGTACTTC. The encoded protein is CSVCPWTTQETQYF.

This chain joins TRBV28 and TRBJ2-7; D is uncertain. The CDR3 is 13 amino acids. Germline CDR1 and CDR2: MDHEN and SYDVKM. V lost 2 bases, J lost 5 bases, and 10 bases lay in between. Written as DNA, the CDR3 is TGTGCCAGCAGTTTAACGCCTACCGACGAGCAGTACTTC. Residues: CASSLTPTDEQYF.

The gene calls are TRBV5-1 and TRBJ2-3; TRBD1 might be the D (5 bases). CDR3 length: 16 residues. V lost 0 bases and J lost 0, with 11 bases in between. Germline-derived CDR1 and CDR2 are SGHRS and YFSETQ. CDR3 protein: CASSLAAQESTDTQYF. The DNA for the CDR3 is TGCGCCAGCAGCTTGGCCGCACAGGAGAGCACAGATACGCAGTATTTT.

The chain uses TRBV28 and TRBJ1-2, with a tentative D call TRBD1 (5 bases). The germline V gene encodes CDR1 MDHEN and CDR2 SYDVKM. Trimming removed 5 bases from V and 6 bases from J, with 19 bases in between. This CDR3 is 15 amino acids long. The CDR3 reads CASSADSQGGDGYTF. The DNA for the CDR3 is TGTGCCAGCAGTGCCGACTCGCAGGGAGGAGATGGCTACACCTTC.

The chain employs TRBV30 and TRBJ2-6, with 7 bases aligning to TRBD1. The germline V gene has CDR1 GTSNPN and CDR2 SVGIG (reference sequence). The CDR3 consists of 17 residues. Trimming cost V 5 bases and J 0 bases; bases outside gene matches: 10. CDR3 nucleotide sequence: TGTGCCTGGTCCGCCCGACAGGGTAGCTCTGGGGCCAACGTCCTGACTTTC. Its protein product is CAWSARQGSSGANVLTF.